This T cell receptor (beta chain) was profiled in a study of OX40 agonist ivuxolimab in advanced cancers. General study points: Doses of 0.1 to 3.0 mg/kg were accompanied by clonal expansion of CD4+ and CD8+ blood T cells by week 6.

Profiling relied on immunoSEQ multiplex PCR, and the TCRdb table lists in-frame clones only, not all of them. The sample lists roughly 76,000 clones; 84% were seen once. With respect to this clone: The antigen is not known.

From germline, CDR1 is SGHDT and CDR2 YYEEEE. Deletions cut 1 base from V and 4 bases from J, with 9 bases between. This CDR3 has 15 residues. The sample in question was CD4+ or CD8+ T cells sorted from blood, obtained in a trial of the OX40 agonist ivuxolimab. The rearrangement links TRBV5-6 to TRBJ2-6; the D is unclear. This receptor was identified in an adult with an advanced solid tumor such as melanoma, head and neck, liver or kidney cancer. The CDR3 loop reads CASSLPGSGANVLTF. For the CDR3, the DNA is TGTGCCAGCAGCTTGCCCGGGTCCGGGGCCAACGTCCTGACTTTC.